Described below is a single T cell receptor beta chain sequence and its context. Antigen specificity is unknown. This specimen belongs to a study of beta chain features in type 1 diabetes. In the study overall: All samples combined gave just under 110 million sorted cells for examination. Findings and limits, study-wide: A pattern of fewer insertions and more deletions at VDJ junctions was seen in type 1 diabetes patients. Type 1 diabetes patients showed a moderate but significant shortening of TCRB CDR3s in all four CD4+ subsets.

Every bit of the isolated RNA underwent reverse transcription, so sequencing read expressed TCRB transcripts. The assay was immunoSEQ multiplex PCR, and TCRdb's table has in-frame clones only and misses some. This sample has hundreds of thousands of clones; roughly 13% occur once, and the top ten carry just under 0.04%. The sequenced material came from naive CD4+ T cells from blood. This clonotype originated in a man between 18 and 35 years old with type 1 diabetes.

The chain's CDR3 is CASRPIERKKLFF. CDR3 nucleotide sequence: TGTGCCAGCAGGCCGATTGAGAGAAAAAAACTGTTTTTT. The V gene is TRBV11-2, the J gene TRBJ1-4; D remains unclear. CDR1 and CDR2 (germline): SGHAT, FQNNGV. V dropped 6 bases and J dropped 9 bases, with 14 bases sitting between them. The CDR3 is 13 residues long.